The rows below give T cell receptor beta chains drawn from one sample of a study of cytomegalovirus exposure and HLA in healthy donors. Repertoires were generated with immunoSEQ multiplex PCR, while TCRdb's copy carries only in-frame clones and drops some. Among about 97,000 clones listed, around 81% were seen once. Sequencing was done on a sample of PBMCs. The source of these receptors is a man aged 40-49 years in good health and CMV-seropositive. The CDR3 runs from the conserved cysteine through the conserved F or W. A D gene is named only where the DNA matches it firmly. Size values are once, few and many counts, or a class for expanded clones, and some rows have none.

>TRBD1|few|TRBJ2-7|TRBV10-2
TGCGCCAGCAGTTACGACAGGGGGAAGTACGAGCAGTACTTC
CASSYDRGKYEQYF
>-|-|TRBJ1-5|TRBV4-1
TGCGCCAGCAGCAGGACACAGGGTAGCAATCAGCCCCAGCATTTT
CASSRTQGSNQPQHF
>-|-|TRBJ1-1|TRBV7-3
TGTGCCAGCAGTTCTCAGGGAAGCACTGAAGCTTTCTTT
CASSSQGSTEAFF
>-|-|TRBJ2-7|TRBV7-9
TGTTCCAGCAGCCCGCAGTCTCCCGAGCAGTACTTC
CSSSPQSPEQYF
>-|-|TRBJ2-7|TRBV25-1
TGTGCCAGCAGTGACGGGAACAGAGGGACCTACGAGCAGTACTTC
CASSDGNRGTYEQYF
>TRBD1|-|TRBJ1-2|TRBV6-1
TGTGCCAGCAGGGGAGACGGACAGGGGGGAGGCTACACCTTC
CASRGDGQGGGYTF
>-|-|TRBJ1-2|TRBV13
TGTGCCAGCAGCTCCGGGGGGGTCAGGAGATATGGCTACACCTTC
CASSSGGVRRYGYTF
>-|few|TRBJ2-3|TRBV9
TGTGCCAGCAGCGTTGAGGCAGATACGCAGTATTTT
CASSVEADTQYF
>-|-|TRBJ2-7|TRBV5-6
TGTGCCAGCAGCTTGGCAGGCTCCTACGAGCAGTACTTC
CASSLAGSYEQYF
>-|-|TRBJ1-1|TRBV30
TGTGCCTGGACTGTACAAGTTCAGGCTGAAGCTTTCTTT
CAWTVQVQAEAFF
>TRBD2|-|TRBJ2-7|TRBV10-1
TGCGCCAGCGGGGGGGCCTACGAGCAGTACTTC
CASGGAYEQYF
>-|-|TRBJ2-4|TRBV28
TGTGCCAGCAGGGCGGGACGATGGGTACCCCAAGGCAAGAACATTCAGTACTTC
CASRAGRWVPQGKNIQYF
>TRBD2|-|TRBJ2-7|TRBV5-1
TGCGCCAGCAGCGGGGCGGGACTAGCGGGGAGCTCCTACGAGCAGTACTTC
CASSGAGLAGSSYEQYF
>-|-|TRBJ2-2|TRBV28
TGTGCCAGCAGTTTGGAGCCGACCGGGGAGCTGTTTTTT
CASSLEPTGELFF
>TRBD2|-|TRBJ2-3|TRBV5-1
TGCGCCAGCAGCCGGGTGGCGGGAGGAGGAGCCCCAGATACGCAGTATTTT
CASSRVAGGGAPDTQYF
>TRBD1|few|TRBJ1-5|TRBV4-1
TGCGCCAGCAGCCTCACTACGACAGGGAAGAATCAGCCCCAGCATTTT
CASSLTTTGKNQPQHF
>TRBD2|-|TRBJ2-7|TRBV15
TGTGCCACCAGGCCTGAGCGGGAAAGTGCCTACGAGCAGTACTTC
CATRPERESAYEQYF
>-|-|TRBJ2-2|TRBV7-2
TGTGCCAGCAGCCTAGGGAGTCTTGCAGAGCTGTTTTTT
CASSLGSLAELFF
>TRBD1|-|TRBJ1-2|TRBV5-1
TGCGCCAGCAGCTTGGCCGGGACAGGGTATAATGGCTACACCTTC
CASSLAGTGYNGYTF
>-|once|TRBJ2-1|TRBV7-3
TGTGCCAGCAGTCTTAAACGGGACACTATTGGGGGTGAGCAGTTCTTC
CASSLKRDTIGGEQFF